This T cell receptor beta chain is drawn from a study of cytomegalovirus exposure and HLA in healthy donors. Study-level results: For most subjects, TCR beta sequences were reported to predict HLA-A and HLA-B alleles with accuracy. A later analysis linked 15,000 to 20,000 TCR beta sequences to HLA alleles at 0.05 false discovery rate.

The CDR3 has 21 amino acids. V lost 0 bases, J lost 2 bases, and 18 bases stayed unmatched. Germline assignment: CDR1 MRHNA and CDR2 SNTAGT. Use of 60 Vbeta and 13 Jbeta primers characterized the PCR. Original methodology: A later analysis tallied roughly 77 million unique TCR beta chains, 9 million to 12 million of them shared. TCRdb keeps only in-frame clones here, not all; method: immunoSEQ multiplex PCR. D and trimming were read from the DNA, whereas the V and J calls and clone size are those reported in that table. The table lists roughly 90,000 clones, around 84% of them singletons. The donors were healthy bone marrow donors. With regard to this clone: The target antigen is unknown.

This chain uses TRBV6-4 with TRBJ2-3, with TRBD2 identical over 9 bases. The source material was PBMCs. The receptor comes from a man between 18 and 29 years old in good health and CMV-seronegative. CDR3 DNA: TGTGCCAGCAGTGACTCCTTTCCGGGCAGTGGGCGGGAGGGAAACACAGATACGCAGTATTTT. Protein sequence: CASSDSFPGSGREGNTDTQYF.